This record looks at one T cell receptor beta chain sequence and its context. This sample was included in a study of blood T cell repertoires in COVID-19. Study as a whole: There were acute and convalescent COVID-19 samples, and they came from the United States, Italy and Spain. Nucleic acid was either cDNA or gDNA, and it came from T cells, B-cell-depleted T cells, or PBMCs.

The CDR3 has 11 residues. Germline V lookup: CDR1 DFQATT, CDR2 SNEGSKA (reference sequence). Trimming removed 2 bases at V and 3 bases at J, with 5 bases between. Source study methods: By means of reference gene primer amplification, nucleated cell counts were estimated. TCRdb's copy holds only in-frame clones and misses some; the assay was immunoSEQ multiplex PCR. V and J calls and clone size are copied from that table; D and trimming were computed from the DNA. Of a few hundred thousand clones in the sample, around 85% are singletons; the top ten hold 7.2%. The sequenced material came from peripheral blood. This sequence originates from a human donor in a cohort sampled during active COVID-19. The chain joins TRBV20-1 to TRBJ2-7; maybe TRBD2 (5 bases). In DNA, the CDR3 is TGCAGTGCTAGACGGGACTACGAGCAGTACTTC. Residues: CSARRDYEQYF.